This T cell receptor beta chain originates from a study of T cells in localized non-small cell lung cancer. Study-wide findings and caveats: The appearance of a median approximately 61 of the top 100 tumor clones was seen in adjacent lung.

In the case of this clone: Its specificity is unknown. An end of the junction differs from the germline gene, which may be a read error.

Data came from immunoSEQ multiplex PCR; TCRdb stores just in-frame clones and leaves some out. This table holds fewer than 25,000 clones, around nine tenths found once. The germline V gene encodes CDR1 SGHTA and CDR2 FQGNSA. The CDR3 covers 14 residues. The V gene is TRBV7-2, the J gene TRBJ1-3; TRBD1 agrees at 7 bases. This TCR derives from a male donor at least 60 years old with stage I squamous cell lung carcinoma. The source was peripheral blood, collected before any cancer treatment. CDR3 coding DNA: TGTGTCAGCAGCCAACAGGGGACCGGAAACACCATATATTTT. Amino acids: CVSSQQGTGNTIYF.